Below, 9 T cell receptor beta chains from the same sample are listed, as sequenced in a study of Graves' ophthalmopathy and Graves' hyperthyroidism. Investigators amplified TCR beta CDR3 regions from RNA transcripts. RT-PCR was first run with HTBI primers, then multiplex PCR in a second round. Via MiXCR, TCRdb re-called the multiplex PCR reads, giving one row per CDR3 protein. This sample has some 360,000 distinct CDR3 sequences, with about 15% found just once. Material for sequencing was peripheral blood. These receptors all stem from an adult woman with stable Graves' hyperthyroidism.

This clonotype occurred a few times. The chain uses TRBV7-2 and TRBJ2-6; 9 bases align to TRBD1. This CDR3 comprises 17 residues. The J segment lost 5 bases and the V segment lost 2 bases, leaving 7 bases of the junction unmatched. Germline V gene lookup returns CDR1 SGHTA and CDR2 FQGNSA. The CDR3 DNA reads as TGTGCCAGCAGCTTATTAAACAGGGGGCCCTGGGCCAACGTCCTGACTTTC. As protein: CASSLLNRGPWANVLTF.

The sample holds many counts of this clonotype. J is TRBJ1-1 and V is TRBV20-1; D is possibly TRBD1 (5 bases). The V gene lost 3 bases and the J gene lost 5 bases, with 16 bases spanning the gap. From germline, CDR1 is DFQATT and CDR2 SNEGSKA (reference sequence). The CDR3 sequence is 14 residues long. CDR3 sequence: CSASGQDTVTEAFF. The CDR3 DNA follows: TGCAGTGCTAGCGGGCAGGACACGGTTACTGAAGCTTTCTTT.

This clonotype was observed many times. The chain uses TRBV20-1 and TRBJ2-7, with 8 bases that match TRBD2. V shed 3 bases and J 3 bases; nucleotides not matched to a gene: 13. The CDR3 has 16 residues. Germline lookup yields CDR1 DFQATT and CDR2 SNEGSKA (reference sequence). As DNA, the CDR3 is TGCAGTGCTAGTCCTCGAGCGGGAGCTCATCTCTACGAGCAGTACTTC. Translation: CSASPRAGAHLYEQYF.

This clonotype was found many times. V is TRBV6-1 and J is TRBJ1-6, with D unresolved. The CDR3 length is 13 residues. Trimming took 7 bases from V and 3 from J, leaving 7 bases between them. Germline V gene lookup returns CDR1 MNHNS and CDR2 SASEGT. CDR3 sequence (DNA): TGTGCCAGCACCCAGTTCTATAATTCACCCCTCCACTTT. Translating it yields CASTQFYNSPLHF.

V usage is TRBV12-3 or TRBV12-4 and J usage is TRBJ1-5, with a weak D call TRBD1 (5 bases). The CDR3 is made up of 15 amino acids. V was shortened by 5 bases and J by 0 bases, with 11 bases between the two germline ends. This CDR3 is CASSDQGTSNQPQHF. In DNA form, the CDR3 reads TGTGCCAGCAGTGATCAGGGAACTAGCAATCAGCCCCAGCATTTT.

As to this clonotype: A much larger clone differs from this one at a single base, so this may be a read error. For the CDR3, the DNA is TGTGCCAGCTCACCACCCGGGCTGGTCTCCTACGAGCAGTACTTC. Protein: CASSPPGLVSYEQYF. The chain joins TRBV18 to TRBJ2-7; no definite D call. CDR3 length: 15 residues. V lost 0 bases and J 0 bases, leaving 9 bases between the germline ends. CDR1 is KGHSH and CDR2 is LQKENI in the germline V gene.

This clonotype appeared many times. This rearrangement joins TRBV10-3 to TRBJ1-1; possibly TRBD1 for D (5 bases). The CDR3 runs 13 residues. With 0 bases removed from V and 3 bases from J, the gap between germline ends came to 5 bases. Germline V lookup: CDR1 ENHRY, CDR2 SYGVKD. The CDR3 bases are TGTGCCATCAGTGAGTCGGGGGACACTGAAGCTTTCTTT. Protein product: CAISESGDTEAFF.

The chain has TRBV13 and TRBJ2-2, with unresolved D. The CDR3 runs 13 residues. The V end was cut by 3 bases, the J end by 6 bases, with 8 bases between. Germline V gene data show CDR1 as PRHDT and CDR2 as FYEKMQ (reference sequence). CDR3 residues: CASSFLGAGELFF. The CDR3, as DNA: TGTGCCAGCAGCTTCCTAGGAGCCGGGGAGCTGTTTTTT.

With regard to this clonotype: Just one base apart from a much larger clone, this may be a read error. This sequence joins TRBV27 and TRBJ2-7; 7 bases agree with TRBD2. This CDR3 comprises 15 residues. Germline V gene sequence: CDR1 MNHEY, CDR2 SMNVEV (reference sequence). CDR3 bases: TGTGCCAGCAGTCCTGGGGGGGATCTCTCCTACGAGCAGGACTTC. It encodes CASSPGGDLSYEQDF.